The rows below give T cell receptor beta chains drawn from one sample of a study of blood T cell repertoires in COVID-19. Clones were sequenced by immunoSEQ multiplex PCR, and TCRdb holds only the in-frame ones, with some missing. This sample carries tens of thousands of clones, roughly four fifths of them seen once, and the ten largest clones take 28%. The specimen sequenced was peripheral blood. Receptors originate from a man between 65 and 85 years old with acute or convalescent COVID-19. The CDR3 runs from the conserved cysteine through the conserved F or W. Each record gives: clone size, V gene, J gene, D gene, CDR3 protein, CDR3 DNA. D genes are given only for firm matches. Clone size is stated in some rows and not others, as once, few, many or a class when expanded.

>-|TRBV25-1|TRBJ2-7|TRBD2
CASSIPGTSRIGEQYF
TGTGCCAGCAGTATCCCCGGGACTAGCAGGATCGGCGAGCAGTACTTC
>-|TRBV6-5|TRBJ2-7|TRBD2
CASKRRALADEQYF
TGTGCCAGCAAGCGGAGAGCACTAGCGGACGAGCAGTACTTC
>-|TRBV14|TRBJ1-2|TRBD1
CASSQLGQGGDGYTF
TGTGCCAGCAGCCAATTGGGACAGGGAGGAGATGGCTACACCTTC
>once|TRBV9|TRBJ2-7|-
CASSGADGYEQYF
TGTGCCAGCAGCGGAGCGGACGGCTACGAGCAGTACTTC
>-|TRBV7-9|TRBJ1-1|-
CASSYAWGGTEAFF
TGTGCCAGCAGTTACGCCTGGGGGGGTACTGAAGCTTTCTTT
>-|TRBV5-6|TRBJ1-2|-
CASSLPGLDYGYTF
TGTGCCAGCAGCTTGCCAGGGCTAGACTATGGCTACACCTTC
>-|TRBV5-1|TRBJ2-7|-
CASSFGGLENEQYF
TGCGCCAGCAGCTTCGGGGGGCTTGAAAACGAGCAGTACTTC
>once|TRBV5-4|TRBJ2-2|TRBD2
CASSVGLAGDLGELFF
TGTGCCAGCAGCGTGGGACTAGCGGGAGACCTCGGGGAGCTGTTTTTT
>-|TRBV25-1|TRBJ1-3|-
CASSNQGGIGDTIYF
TGTGCCAGCAGTAATCAGGGAGGGATTGGGGACACCATATATTTT
>-|TRBV25-1|TRBJ2-3|-
CASRYPGTDTQYF
TGTGCCAGCAGGTATCCGGGAACAGATACGCAGTATTTT
>-|TRBV7-6|TRBJ2-2|-
CASSLRRASTGELFF
TGTGCCAGCAGCTTACGGAGGGCTTCCACCGGGGAGCTGTTTTTT
>once|TRBV7-9|TRBJ2-1|TRBD2
CASSQAGGPLFF
TGTGCCAGCAGCCAAGCGGGAGGGCCTCTGTTCTTC
>-|TRBV19|TRBJ2-2|TRBD1
CASSSTRGPDSTGELFF
TGTGCCAGTAGTAGTACAAGGGGGCCAGATTCCACCGGGGAGCTGTTTTTT
>once|TRBV5-1|TRBJ1-5|-
CASSLLGHNQPQHF
TGCGCCAGCAGCTTGCTCGGACACAATCAGCCCCAGCATTTT
>-|TRBV19|TRBJ1-2|-
CASIRAGEKNGYTF
TGTGCCAGTATTCGGGCAGGGGAAAAGAATGGCTACACCTTC
>once|TRBV12-3/TRBV12-4|TRBJ2-5|-
CASSFAGETQYF
TGTGCCAGCAGTTTCGCGGGGGAGACCCAGTACTTC
>-|TRBV28|TRBJ2-1|TRBD2
CASSLLYGLAQYNEQFF
TGTGCCAGCAGTTTACTATACGGACTAGCGCAATACAATGAGCAGTTCTTC
>-|TRBV30|TRBJ2-5|TRBD2
CAWSLTAGFRETQYF
TGTGCCTGGAGTCTCACAGCGGGGTTCCGAGAGACCCAGTACTTC
>-|TRBV7-9|TRBJ2-7|-
CASSLAFQRTANYEQYF
TGTGCCAGCAGCTTAGCGTTCCAGAGGACAGCCAATTACGAGCAGTACTTC
>-|TRBV30|TRBJ1-2|TRBD1
CAWRAGGDGYTF
TGTGCCTGGAGGGCAGGGGGCGACGGCTACACCTTC
>-|TRBV18|TRBJ2-1|TRBD1
CASSPRQGAHNEQFF
TGTGCCAGCTCACCACGACAGGGGGCGCATAATGAGCAGTTCTTC
>-|TRBV9|TRBJ2-3|TRBD2
CASSVVSLAGGQSTDTQYF
TGTGCCAGCAGCGTAGTTTCACTAGCGGGAGGCCAAAGCACAGATACGCAGTATTTT
>once|TRBV4-1|TRBJ2-1|TRBD2
CASSQVSGRADNEQFF
TGCGCCAGCAGCCAAGTGAGCGGGAGGGCGGACAATGAGCAGTTCTTC
>-|TRBV10-3|TRBJ1-6|TRBD1
CAISKEGTGPSPLHF
TGTGCCATCAGCAAGGAAGGGACAGGGCCTTCACCCCTCCACTTT
>few|TRBV28|TRBJ1-2|TRBD1
CASSYQGAGNYGYTF
TGTGCCAGCAGTTACCAGGGGGCAGGAAACTATGGCTACACCTTC
>-|TRBV6-4|TRBJ2-1|TRBD1
CASSDTGGPNNEQFF
TGTGCCAGCAGTGATACAGGGGGCCCGAACAATGAGCAGTTCTTC
>-|TRBV14|TRBJ2-3|-
CASSQNSGDTQYF
TGTGCCAGCAGCCAAAATAGCGGAGATACGCAGTATTTT
>-|TRBV5-6|TRBJ2-5|-
CASSLGPTAETQYF
TGTGCCAGCAGCTTGGGTCCAACTGCAGAGACCCAGTACTTC
>-|TRBV12-3/TRBV12-4|TRBJ1-2|-
CASTPAGLYGYTF
TGTGCCAGCACCCCTGCAGGGCTCTATGGCTACACCTTC
>-|TRBV6-5|TRBJ1-1|-
CASSYRPTGGTEAFF
TGTGCCAGCAGTTATAGGCCGACCGGGGGCACTGAAGCTTTCTTT
>-|TRBV5-1|TRBJ2-2|TRBD1
CASSQNRGTGELFF
TGCGCCAGCAGCCAGAACAGGGGCACCGGGGAGCTGTTTTTT
>-|TRBV29-1|TRBJ1-1|-
CSVTNGWNTEAFF
TGCAGCGTTACTAACGGGTGGAACACTGAAGCTTTCTTT
>-|TRBV5-1|TRBJ2-7|-
CASSRRAFASSYEQYF
TGCGCCAGCAGCCGGCGGGCCTTCGCTTCATCCTACGAGCAGTACTTC